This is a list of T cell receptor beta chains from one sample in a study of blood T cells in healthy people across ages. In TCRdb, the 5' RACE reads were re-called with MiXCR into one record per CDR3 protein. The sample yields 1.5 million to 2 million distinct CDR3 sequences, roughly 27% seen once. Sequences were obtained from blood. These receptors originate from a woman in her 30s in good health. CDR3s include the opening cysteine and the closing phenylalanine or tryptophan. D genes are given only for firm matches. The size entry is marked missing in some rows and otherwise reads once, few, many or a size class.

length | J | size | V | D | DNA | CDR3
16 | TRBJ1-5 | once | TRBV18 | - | TGTGCCAGCTCACCACCAGGGGGGACGGGCAATCAGCCCCAGCATTTT | CASSPPGGTGNQPQHF
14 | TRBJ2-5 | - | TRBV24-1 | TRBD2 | TGTGCCACATCCGGGACTAGCGGGGTGGAGACCCAGTACTTC | CATSGTSGVETQYF
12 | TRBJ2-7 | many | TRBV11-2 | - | TGTGCCAGCAGCCAAGAAGGGGACGAGCAGTACTTC | CASSQEGDEQYF
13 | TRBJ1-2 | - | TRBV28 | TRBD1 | TGTGCCAGCAGAGGGACAGGGGTTTTCGGCTACACCTTC | CASRGTGVFGYTF
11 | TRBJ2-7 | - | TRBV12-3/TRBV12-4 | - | TGTGCCAGTTCTGCGACGGCCGAGCAGTACTTC | CASSATAEQYF
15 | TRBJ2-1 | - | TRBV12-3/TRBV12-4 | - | TGTGCCAGCAGTTTCCTTATAGGTTTATACAATGAGCAGTTCTTC | CASSFLIGLYNEQFF
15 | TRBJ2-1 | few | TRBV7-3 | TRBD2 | TGTGCCAGCAGCCAGTCTAGCGGGGGACACAATGAGCAGTTCTTC | CASSQSSGGHNEQFF
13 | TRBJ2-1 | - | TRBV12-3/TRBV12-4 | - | TGTGCCAGCAGTTTAAGACACCACTACGAGCAGTTCTTC | CASSLRHHYEQFF
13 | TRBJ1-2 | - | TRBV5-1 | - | TGCGCCAGCAGCTTGGCACGGGAAAATGGCTACACCTTC | CASSLARENGYTF
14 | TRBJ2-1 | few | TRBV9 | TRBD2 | TGTGCCAGCACTTTAGCGGGGGGGCGAAGTGAGCAGTTCTTC | CASTLAGGRSEQFF
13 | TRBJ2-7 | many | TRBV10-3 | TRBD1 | TGTGCCATCAAGGGACAGTCCTCCTACGAGCAGTACTTC | CAIKGQSSYEQYF
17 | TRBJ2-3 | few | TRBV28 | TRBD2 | TGTGCCAGCAGTATATACGGGACTAACGGCGTGGCGGATACGCAGTATTTT | CASSIYGTNGVADTQYF
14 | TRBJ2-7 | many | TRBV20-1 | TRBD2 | TGCAGTGCTCCCGGGGCTAGCGGCTCCTACGAGCAGTACTTC | CSAPGASGSYEQYF
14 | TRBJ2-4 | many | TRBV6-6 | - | TGTGCCAGCAGTTTTAGTGGCACTGAAAACATTCAGTACTTC | CASSFSGTENIQYF
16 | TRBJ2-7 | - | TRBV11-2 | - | TGTGCCATCAGCCCCCCGACGGAGGGGAGACCCTACGAGCAGTACTTC | CAISPPTEGRPYEQYF
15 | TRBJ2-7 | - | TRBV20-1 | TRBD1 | TGCAGTGCTAGAGATCAGGGGACAGGGAGGTCCGAGCAGTACTTC | CSARDQGTGRSEQYF
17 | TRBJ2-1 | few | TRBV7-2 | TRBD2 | TGTGCCAGCAGCCAGGGACTAGCGGCAAGGAGGCTGGATGAGCAGTTCTTC | CASSQGLAARRLDEQFF
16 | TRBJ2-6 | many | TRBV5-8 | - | TGTGCCAGCAGCTTGGGACACTCCTCTGGGGCCAACGTCCTGACTTTC | CASSLGHSSGANVLTF
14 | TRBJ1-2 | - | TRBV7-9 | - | TGTGCCAGCAGCTTAGGTCGAGGGGAGCATGGCTACACCTTC | CASSLGRGEHGYTF
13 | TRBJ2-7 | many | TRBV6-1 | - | TGTGCCAGCAGTGTATCACAGGGCTACGAGCAGTACTTC | CASSVSQGYEQYF
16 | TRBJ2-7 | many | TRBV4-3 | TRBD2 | TGCGCCAGCAGCCAAGATGGGAATAGCGGGAGATTCGAGCAGTACTTC | CASSQDGNSGRFEQYF
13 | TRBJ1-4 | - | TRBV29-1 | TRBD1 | TGCAGCGCCGGGACAGGGCTAAATGAAAAACTGTTTTTT | CSAGTGLNEKLFF
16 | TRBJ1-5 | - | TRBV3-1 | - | TGTGCCAGCAGCTTAAGTTCTACGGAGGGAGGTCAGCCCCAGCATTTT | CASSLSSTEGGQPQHF
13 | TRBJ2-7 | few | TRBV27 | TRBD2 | TGTGCCAGCAGCCCCAGCGGGACGAGCGAGCAGTACTTC | CASSPSGTSEQYF